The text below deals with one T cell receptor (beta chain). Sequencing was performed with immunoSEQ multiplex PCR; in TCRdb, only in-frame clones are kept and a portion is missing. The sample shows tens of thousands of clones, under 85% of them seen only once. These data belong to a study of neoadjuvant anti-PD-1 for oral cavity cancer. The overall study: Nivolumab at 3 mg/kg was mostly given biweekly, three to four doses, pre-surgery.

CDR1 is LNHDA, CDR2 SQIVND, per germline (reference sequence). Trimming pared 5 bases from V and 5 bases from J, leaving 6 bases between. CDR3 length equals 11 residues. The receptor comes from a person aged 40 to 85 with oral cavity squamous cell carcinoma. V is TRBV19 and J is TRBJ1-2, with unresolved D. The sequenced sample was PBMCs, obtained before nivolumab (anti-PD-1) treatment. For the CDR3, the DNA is TGTGCCAGTAGTCACGCTTATGGCTACACCTTC. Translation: CASSHAYGYTF.